A selection of T cell receptor beta chains follows, all from one sample in a study of T cell responses to AZD1222 COVID-19 vaccine. Method: immunoSEQ multiplex PCR; TCRdb's copy keeps in-frame clones and lacks some. The sample has about 72,000 clones, around 90% seen once. This specimen was peripheral blood, taken on day 0 of AZD1222 vaccination. Receptors were obtained from an adult in good health. CDR3s include the opening cysteine and the closing phenylalanine or tryptophan. Each record gives: D gene, clone size, J gene, V gene, CDR3 protein, CDR3 DNA. D genes are given only for firm matches. Only part of the rows carry a size: once, few, many, or a class if the clone is expanded.

>TRBD1|-|TRBJ1-1|TRBV27
CASSHNRGPKNTEAFF
TGTGCCAGCAGCCATAACAGGGGGCCGAAGAACACTGAAGCTTTCTTT
>-|-|TRBJ2-5|TRBV11-3
CASSLGQETQYF
TGTGCCAGCAGCCTCGGGCAAGAGACCCAGTACTTC
>-|-|TRBJ1-2|TRBV27
CASSLYGGDYGYTF
TGTGCCAGCAGTTTATACGGGGGGGACTATGGCTACACCTTC
>-|-|TRBJ2-5|TRBV21-1
CASSKRWEGAGETQYF
TGTGCCAGCAGCAAACGATGGGAAGGGGCCGGGGAGACCCAGTACTTC
>-|-|TRBJ2-5|TRBV20-1
CSAYGETQYF
TGCAGTGCATACGGGGAGACCCAGTACTTC
>-|-|TRBJ1-6|TRBV30
CAWSRPQGDPNSPLHF
TGTGCCTGGAGTAGACCACAGGGAGATCCAAATTCACCCCTCCACTTT
>-|once|TRBJ2-3|TRBV27
CASSLKTVGFVSTDTQYF
TGTGCCAGCAGTTTGAAGACAGTAGGTTTCGTCAGCACAGATACGCAGTATTTT
>-|-|TRBJ1-2|TRBV28
CASQGFNYGYTF
TGTGCCAGCCAGGGGTTCAACTATGGCTACACCTTC
>-|-|TRBJ1-1|TRBV7-2
CASSLDGAEAFF
TGTGCCAGCAGCTTAGACGGGGCTGAAGCTTTCTTT
>-|-|TRBJ1-2|TRBV19
CASSPSAANYGYTF
TGTGCCAGTAGTCCCTCGGCAGCTAACTATGGCTACACCTTC
>-|-|TRBJ1-2|TRBV12-3/TRBV12-4
CASRLTGLGYTF
TGTGCCAGCAGGCTAACAGGGTTAGGCTACACCTTC
>TRBD1|once|TRBJ2-1|TRBV6-5
CASRTSGGYNEQFF
TGTGCCAGCAGAACTTCAGGGGGCTACAATGAGCAGTTCTTC
>-|-|TRBJ1-5|TRBV11-2
CASSPGLALPQHF
TGTGCCAGCAGCCCGGGCCTCGCTCTGCCCCAGCATTTT
>TRBD1|-|TRBJ1-1|TRBV10-3
CAISDPLEGAMNTEAFF
TGTGCCATCAGTGACCCATTGGAGGGGGCAATGAACACTGAAGCTTTCTTT
>-|few|TRBJ2-7|TRBV11-2
CASSLGAVQEQYF
TGTGCCAGCAGCTTAGGTGCGGTCCAGGAGCAGTACTTC
>TRBD2|-|TRBJ2-7|TRBV7-2
CASSFLAGVSEQYF
TGTGCCAGCAGCTTTCTAGCGGGGGTAAGCGAGCAGTACTTC
>-|once|TRBJ2-3|TRBV4-2
CASSQDAATDTQYF
TGTGCCAGCAGCCAAGATGCGGCGACAGATACGCAGTATTTT
>TRBD1|-|TRBJ1-4|TRBV9
CAGWTGLGEKLFF
TGTGCCGGCTGGACAGGGCTCGGGGAAAAACTGTTTTTT
>-|-|TRBJ1-2|TRBV5-4
CASSLLETAYGYTF
TGTGCCAGCAGCTTGTTGGAGACAGCCTATGGCTACACCTTC
>-|-|TRBJ1-2|TRBV7-3
CASSPDGGPGYTF
TGTGCCAGCAGCCCCGACGGGGGACCTGGCTACACCTTC
>TRBD1|-|TRBJ2-1|TRBV7-8
CASSWGRTGSYGEQFF
TGTGCCAGCAGCTGGGGGCGGACAGGTTCCTACGGTGAGCAGTTCTTC
>-|-|TRBJ1-6|TRBV5-4
CASSLDRDNSPLHF
TGTGCCAGCAGCTTGGACAGGGATAATTCACCCCTCCACTTT
>-|-|TRBJ2-3|TRBV6-2/TRBV6-3
CASSPPGPFGTDTQYF
TGTGCCAGCAGTCCCCCCGGGCCATTCGGCACAGATACGCAGTATTTT
>-|-|TRBJ1-1|TRBV6-6
CASSTQGGNTEAFF
TGTGCCAGCAGTACACAGGGCGGGAACACTGAAGCTTTCTTT
>TRBD1|-|TRBJ1-6|TRBV5-1
CASSREQGKNSPLHF
TGCGCCAGCAGCAGGGAACAGGGGAAAAATTCACCCCTCCACTTT
>-|-|TRBJ1-1|TRBV27
CASTRPGSTEAFF
TGTGCCAGCACACGGCCGGGGAGCACTGAAGCTTTCTTT
>-|-|TRBJ2-7|TRBV7-9
CASSLEGGSEQYF
TGTGCCAGCAGCTTAGAAGGTGGCAGCGAGCAGTACTTC
>-|-|TRBJ2-2|TRBV19
CATKSISGDHGELFF
TGTGCCACTAAAAGTATTTCAGGGGACCACGGGGAGCTGTTTTTT
>-|-|TRBJ2-2|TRBV3-1/TRBV3-2
CASSQVSRRGNGELFF
TGTGCCAGCAGCCAAGTTTCACGTCGCGGGAACGGGGAGCTGTTTTTT
>-|-|TRBJ2-1|TRBV29-1
CSVDSLRDEQFF
TGCAGCGTCGACAGTCTTCGGGATGAGCAGTTCTTC
>-|-|TRBJ1-5|TRBV6-5
CASLPGQDHNQPQHF
TGTGCCAGCCTCCCGGGCCAGGACCACAATCAGCCCCAGCATTTT
>TRBD2|-|TRBJ2-3|TRBV6-5
CASSGGAEADTQYF
TGTGCCAGCAGCGGGGGGGCCGAGGCAGATACGCAGTATTTT
>-|-|TRBJ1-1|TRBV20-1
CSAVTEEAFF
TGCAGTGCCGTAACAGAGGAAGCTTTCTTT
>TRBD1|-|TRBJ2-7|TRBV6-5
CASRTDRASYEQYF
TGTGCCAGCAGGACGGACAGGGCCTCCTACGAGCAGTACTTC
>TRBD1|once|TRBJ2-1|TRBV19
CASSIEETGYYNEQFF
TGTGCCAGTAGTATAGAAGAGACAGGGTACTACAATGAGCAGTTCTTC
>TRBD1|-|TRBJ1-5|TRBV28
CASSLRQGRRSNQPQHF
TGTGCCAGCAGTTTACGACAGGGGCGGAGGAGCAATCAGCCCCAGCATTTT